Each of the 32 T cell receptor beta chains below was sequenced from the same sample in a study of T cell repertoires in cytomegalovirus infection. TCRdb re-called the reads with MiXCR, one entry per CDR3 protein. The profile shows about 110,000 distinct CDR3 sequences, less than 55% of them singletons. Their target antigens are unknown. The specimen comprised CD8+ T cells from cultured PBMCs, sampled from culture after CMV antigen stimulation. These receptors all come from a human donor in good health (CMV status not recorded). Some clones in this sample may be carry-over from other donors' samples.

This sequence joins TRBV7-9 and TRBJ1-4, with unresolved D. The CDR3 runs 13 residues. The V end lost 3 bases, the J end lost 7 bases, and 9 bases lay between the germline ends. Germline CDR1 reads SEHNR; CDR2 reads FQNEAQ (reference sequence). CDR3 sequence: CASSLERGEKLFF. The DNA of the CDR3 is TGTGCCAGCAGCTTGGAACGGGGTGAAAAACTGTTTTTT.

V gene TRBV7-8 combines with J gene TRBJ2-2; 8 bases line up with TRBD1. V lost 5 bases to trimming and J lost 4 bases; unmatched junction nucleotides: 3. This CDR3 spans 14 amino acids. Germline CDR1 is SGHVS and CDR2 is FQNEAQ. The CDR3 loop reads CASSPGGPTGELFF. CDR3 sequence (DNA): TGTGCCAGCAGCCCAGGGGGCCCCACCGGGGAGCTGTTTTTT.

CDR3 coding DNA: TGTGCCACACAAGGGTTTAGCGGGGGGTCCTACGAGCAGTACTTC. Its translation is CATQGFSGGSYEQYF. V gene TRBV7-2 combines with J gene TRBJ2-7; 10 positions match TRBD2. Trimming removed 10 bases from V and 1 base from J; junction bases left unmatched: 10. The germline CDR1 and CDR2 sequences are SGHTA and FQGNSA. The CDR3 sequence is 15 residues long.

The chain has TRBV2 and TRBJ1-1, with D unresolved. Germline assignment: CDR1 SNHLY and CDR2 FYNNEI. The CDR3 extends over 15 amino acids. V lost 7 bases to trimming and J lost 0 bases, with 15 bases between them. The chain's CDR3 is CASTRSAFMNTEAFF. For the CDR3, the DNA is TGTGCCAGCACCAGGAGCGCCTTCATGAACACTGAAGCTTTCTTT.

The rearrangement joins TRBV28 to TRBJ2-3; 10 bases fit TRBD2. Losses at the gene ends were 2 bases for V and 5 bases for J; bases not matched to a gene: 7. The germline CDR1 and CDR2 sequences are MDHEN and SYDVKM. The CDR3 consists of 16 residues. Here the CDR3 DNA reads TGTGCCAGCAGTTTAGTGAGGAGCGGGGGGGGAGATACGCAGTATTTT. This codes for CASSLVRSGGGDTQYF. Supplemented by reference TRBV28 and TRBJ2-3, the full variable domain reads DVKVTQSSRYLVKRTGEKVFLECVQDMDHENMFWYRQDPGLGLRLIYFSYDVKMKEKGDIPEGYSVSREKKERFSLILESASTNQTSMYLCASSLVRSGGGDTQYFGPGTRLTVL.

This clonotype was counted between two and nine times. CDR3 in amino acids: CASASISYEQYF. The CDR3 bases are TGTGCCAGTGCGTCCATTTCCTACGAGCAGTACTTC. V is TRBV27 and J is TRBJ2-7; D unresolved. The CDR3 sequence is 12 residues long. V lost 9 bases and J 1 base, leaving 10 bases between the germline ends. CDR1 MNHEY and CDR2 SMNVEV come from the germline V gene (reference sequence).

The J gene is TRBJ2-7, the V gene TRBV7-8; D remains ambiguous. Per the germline V gene, CDR1 is SGHVS and CDR2 is FQNEAQ. The CDR3 covers 14 residues. Deletions cut 0 bases from V and 5 bases from J, with 11 bases between. In DNA, the CDR3 is TGTGCCAGCAGCTTAGCAAAGGCCGCGGACGAGCAGTACTTC. It specifies CASSLAKAADEQYF.

This clonotype was observed a handful of times. The chain joins TRBV19 to TRBJ2-7; D may be TRBD1 (5 bases). Between the trimmed V and J ends, which lost 2 bases and 3 bases, there was a span of 11 bases. The CDR3 spans 14 residues. Germline V gives CDR1 LNHDA, CDR2 SQIVND (reference sequence). In DNA, the CDR3 is TGTGCCAGTAGTATACAGGGCGAAAACTACGAGCAGTACTTC. This gives the protein CASSIQGENYEQYF. Together with reference TRBV19 and TRBJ2-7, the CDR3 gives the full variable domain: DGGITQSPKYLFRKEGQNVTLSCEQNLNHDAMYWYRQDPGQGLRLIYYSQIVNDFQKGDIAEGYSVSREKKESFPLTVTSAQKNPTAFYLCASSIQGENYEQYFGPGTRLTVT.

The chain links TRBV20-1 to TRBJ2-7; D is tentatively TRBD1 or TRBD2 (5 bases each). From germline, CDR1 is DFQATT and CDR2 SNEGSKA (reference sequence). The CDR3 is made up of 15 amino acids. The V end was cut by 1 base, the J end by 2 bases, with 15 bases between. The CDR3 coding sequence is TGCAGTGCTAGAGTCATAGAGGGGTCTCCCTACGAGCAGTACTTC. It is translated as CSARVIEGSPYEQYF.

J is TRBJ1-2 and V is TRBV19; 8 nucleotides align to TRBD1. The germline CDR1 and CDR2 sequences are LNHDA and SQIVND (reference sequence). The trim removed 1 base at V and 8 bases at J, leaving 15 bases unmatched. The CDR3 totals 17 residues. Written as DNA, the CDR3 is TGTGCCAGTAGTATAGCCCCGTTCGGGCAGGGGGCTAAAGGCTACACCTTC. This translates into CASSIAPFGQGAKGYTF.

This clonotype was observed a handful of times. This chain joins TRBV4-2 and TRBJ2-2; 11 positions agree with TRBD2. The CDR3 runs 18 residues. The V gene's germline CDR1 is LGHNA and CDR2 YNFKEQ. V shed 0 bases and J 6 bases; nucleotides not matched to a gene: 9. CDR3 loop: CASSQESRLAGPAGELFF. Here the CDR3 DNA reads TGTGCCAGCAGCCAAGAATCTAGACTAGCGGGGCCAGCCGGGGAGCTGTTTTTT.

CDR3 loop: CASSLAGIEQYF. DNA of the CDR3: TGTGCCAGCAGTTTAGCAGGGATCGAGCAGTACTTC. V gene TRBV12-3 or TRBV12-4 combines with J gene TRBJ2-7; D is unclear. V dropped 0 bases and J dropped 6 bases, with 6 bases sitting between them. The CDR3 totals 12 residues.

The chain joins TRBV9 to TRBJ2-5, with 7 positions matching TRBD1. V lost 0 bases and J lost 3; bases outside the gene matches: 5. The CDR3 contains 15 residues. Per germline, CDR1 SGDLS and CDR2 YYNGEE. CDR3 sequence reads: CASSVGGTDKETQYF. CDR3 nucleotides: TGTGCCAGCAGCGTAGGGGGGACAGACAAAGAGACCCAGTACTTC.

The chain couples TRBV7-4 to TRBJ2-4; TRBD1 matches 9 bases. The CDR3 is 15 amino acids. Per the germline V gene, CDR1 is SGHVT and CDR2 is SQSDAQ. Losses at the gene ends were 5 bases for V and 4 bases for J; bases not matched to a gene: 6. The DNA of the CDR3 is TGTGCCAGCAGCCTCCCCGGGACAGGGAAAAACATTCAGTACTTC. Protein product: CASSLPGTGKNIQYF.

Comment on this clonotype: This may arise from a read error, as a much more abundant clone is one base away. This chain connects TRBV6-6 to TRBJ2-3; D is undetermined. The CDR3 covers 15 residues. Germline V gene data show CDR1 as MNHNY and CDR2 as SVGAGI (reference sequence). The CDR3 bases are TGTGCCGGCAGTTTGGACGACCTTGCCACAGATACGCAGTATTTT. Encoded protein: CAGSLDDLATDTQYF.

The rearrangement joins TRBV15 to TRBJ2-7, with 9 bases that match TRBD1. Germline V CDR1 and CDR2: LNHNV, YYDKDF (reference sequence). Trimming took 5 bases from V and 0 from J; bases not matched to a gene: 5. The CDR3 sequence is 15 residues long. CDR3 coding DNA: TGTGCCACCAGCGGAGGGACAGGGTTCTCCTACGAGCAGTACTTC. It is translated as CATSGGTGFSYEQYF.

The chain employs TRBV5-5 and TRBJ2-7, with a possible D match to TRBD2 (5 bases). Deletions cut 0 bases from V and 2 bases from J, with 9 bases between. CDR3 length equals 14 residues. CDR1 is SGHKS, CDR2 YYEKEE, per germline (reference sequence). CDR3 coding DNA: TGTGCCAGCAGCTTGGGCGACGGGACCTACGAGCAGTACTTC. Translating gives CASSLGDGTYEQYF.

The table lists this clonotype with a few counts. The gene calls are TRBV12-3 or TRBV12-4 and TRBJ2-5, with D tentatively TRBD2 (6 bases). CDR3 length: 13 residues. V lost 7 bases to trimming and J lost 0 bases, with 9 bases between them. Here the CDR3 DNA reads TGTGCCAGCACCTGGGACTACCAAGAGACCCAGTACTTC. Encoded protein: CASTWDYQETQYF.

This clonotype has more than one count but fewer than ten. This chain links TRBV7-2 with TRBJ2-1; D is ambiguous. Germline assignment: CDR1 SGHTA and CDR2 FQGNSA. Trimming took off 1 base at V and 0 bases at J, with 13 bases between the two ends. The CDR3 is made up of 17 amino acids. This CDR3 is CASSLVVGLSSYNEQFF. The CDR3 DNA sequence: TGTGCCAGCAGCTTAGTAGTAGGGCTTAGCTCCTACAATGAGCAGTTCTTC.

This sequence joins TRBV5-6 and TRBJ1-5; D uncertain. The CDR3 length is 15 residues. Germline V gene data show CDR1 as SGHDT and CDR2 as YYEEEE. Trimming pared 1 base from V and 2 bases from J, leaving 10 bases between. This chain's CDR3 is CASSLSTAGNQPQHF. CDR3 DNA sequence: TGTGCCAGCAGCTTGTCGACCGCAGGCAATCAGCCCCAGCATTTT.

This clonotype has more than one count but fewer than ten. The chain is built from TRBV28 and TRBJ2-3; D remains unclear. Trimming removed 6 bases at V and 0 bases at J, with 10 bases between. CDR3 length equals 14 residues. Germline V lookup: CDR1 MDHEN, CDR2 SYDVKM. CDR3 residues: CASSLGTSTDTQYF. CDR3 sequence (DNA): TGTGCCAGCAGCCTCGGTACTAGCACAGATACGCAGTATTTT.

This clonotype was seen a few times. The rearrangement links TRBV12-3 or TRBV12-4 to TRBJ2-5; no clear D. Trimming pared 2 bases from V and 5 bases from J, leaving 3 bases between. CDR3 length equals 11 residues. The CDR3 sequence is CASSLSETQYF. The CDR3 coding sequence is TGTGCCAGCAGTTTATCGGAGACCCAGTACTTC.

The genes are TRBV7-2 and TRBJ2-1; 10 bases line up with TRBD2. The germline gives CDR1 SGHTA, CDR2 FQGNSA. Trimming cost V 0 bases and J 1 base; bases outside gene matches: 6. The CDR3 has 18 amino acids. The CDR3 loop reads CASSLASGAGGSYNEQFF. As DNA, the CDR3 is TGTGCCAGCAGCTTAGCGTCAGGAGCGGGGGGGTCCTACAATGAGCAGTTCTTC.

This clonotype showed up just a few times. The chain's CDR3 is CASSLVLGFTGNTIYF. The CDR3 DNA follows: TGTGCCAGCAGCTTAGTATTGGGATTTACTGGAAACACCATATATTTT. The rearrangement uses TRBV11-2 and TRBJ1-3; the D is unclear. V was trimmed by 1 base and J by 2 bases, leaving 12 bases between them. Germline V gives CDR1 SGHAT, CDR2 FQNNGV. The length of the CDR3 is 16 residues.

This chain links TRBV2 with TRBJ2-7, with TRBD1 identical over 7 bases. The V gene's germline CDR1 is SNHLY and CDR2 FYNNEI. CDR3 length equals 14 residues. V lost 6 bases to trimming and J lost 5 bases; unmatched junction nucleotides: 10. The CDR3 region is CASRGETGDHEQYF. As DNA, the CDR3 is TGTGCCAGCAGGGGGGAAACAGGGGACCACGAGCAGTACTTC. The full variable domain, in which reference TRBV2 and TRBJ2-7 provide the parts outside the CDR3, is EPEVTQTPSHQVTQMGQEVILRCVPISNHLYFYWYRQILGQKVEFLVSFYNNEISEKSEIFDDQFSVERPDGSNFTLKIRSTKLEDSAMYFCASRGETGDHEQYFGPGTRLTVT.

The V call is TRBV19, the J call TRBJ1-5; D not resolved. From germline, CDR1 is LNHDA and CDR2 SQIVND (reference sequence). V was pared by 0 bases and J by 1 base, with 7 bases between. CDR3 length: 15 amino acids. The chain's CDR3 is CASSIEGRSNQPQHF. CDR3 DNA: TGTGCCAGTAGTATAGAGGGGAGAAGCAATCAGCCCCAGCATTTT.

The rearrangement joins TRBV7-9 to TRBJ1-2, with a weak D call TRBD1 (5 bases). The germline V gene has CDR1 SEHNR and CDR2 FQNEAQ (reference sequence). V was shortened by 4 bases and J by 4 bases, with 13 bases between the two germline ends. CDR3 length: 14 amino acids. The CDR3 nucleotides read TGTGCCAGCAGCTCCTCCGGGGCCTCCTATGGCTACACCTTC. Protein: CASSSSGASYGYTF.

This clonotype came up many times. This sequence joins TRBV9 and TRBJ2-1; 7 nucleotides align to TRBD2. Trimming cost V 3 bases and J 0 bases; bases outside gene matches: 6. Germline-derived CDR1 and CDR2 are SGDLS and YYNGEE. This CDR3 is 16 amino acids long. The CDR3 nucleotides read TGTGCCAGCAGCGGACGCGGGGGAGCCTCCTACAATGAGCAGTTCTTC. It translates to CASSGRGGASYNEQFF. Looking up the rest from reference TRBV9 and TRBJ2-1 gives the full variable domain: DSGVTQTPKHLITATGQRVTLRCSPRSGDLSVYWYQQSLDQGLQFLIQYYNGEERAKGNILERFSAQQFPDLHSELNLSSLELGDSALYFCASSGRGGASYNEQFFGPGTRLTVL.

This clonotype was seen a few times. The rearrangement uses TRBV7-3 and TRBJ2-1, with a possible D match to TRBD2 (7 bases). Per the germline V gene, CDR1 is SGHTA and CDR2 is FQGTGA. Trimming took off 4 bases at V and 1 base at J, with 14 bases between the two ends. The CDR3 has 16 residues. The DNA of the CDR3 is TGTGCCAGCAGCTCCTGGGGGGGGACATCCTACAATGAGCAGTTCTTC. This codes for CASSSWGGTSYNEQFF.

A few counts support this clonotype. The CDR3 here is CASSPSMGGDTQYF. The CDR3 DNA sequence: TGTGCCAGCAGCCCGAGTATGGGGGGAGATACGCAGTATTTT. This rearrangement joins TRBV7-2 to TRBJ2-3, with a tentative D call TRBD2 (6 bases). This CDR3 region has 14 residues. The germline V gene encodes CDR1 SGHTA and CDR2 FQGNSA. Trimming removed 5 bases at V and 5 bases at J, with 14 bases between.

The V and J genes are TRBV25-1 and TRBJ1-6; D is undetermined. The CDR3 sequence is 13 residues long. Germline CDR1 is MGHDK and CDR2 is SYGVNS. V was trimmed by 5 bases and J by 8 bases, leaving 10 bases between them. The CDR3 spells CASSRQEDSPLHF. Written as DNA, the CDR3 is TGTGCCAGCAGTCGCCAGGAGGATTCACCCCTCCACTTT.

This sequence joins TRBV27 and TRBJ2-3; no firm D call. The V end lost 1 base, the J end lost 6 bases, and 26 bases lay between the germline ends. This CDR3 has 19 residues. Germline CDR1 and CDR2: MNHEY and SMNVEV (reference sequence). CDR3 loop: CASSLYGNVWQGPSDTQYF. Here the CDR3 DNA reads TGTGCCAGCAGTTTATATGGGAATGTTTGGCAAGGACCCTCGGATACGCAGTATTTT.